This T cell receptor beta chain originates from a study of blood T cell repertoires in COVID-19. Trimming removed 3 bases from V and 3 bases from J, with 12 bases in between. The CDR3 loop spans 14 amino acids. Per germline, CDR1 DFQATT and CDR2 SNEGSKA (reference sequence). Sequencing was performed with immunoSEQ multiplex PCR; in TCRdb, only in-frame clones are kept and a portion is missing. Among about 160,000 clones listed, approximately 81% were seen once. The chain has TRBV20-1 and TRBJ1-5; weak D call: TRBD1 (6 bases). The sample taken for sequencing was PBMCs or T cells enriched from blood (not recorded which). This receptor was taken from a man aged 55-75 years who had recovered from COVID-19. The CDR3 nucleotides are TGCAGTGCTAGTGTGGGGGCACCCAATCAGCCCCAGCATTTT. Its protein is CSASVGAPNQPQHF.